This passage covers 12 T cell receptor beta chains from one sample sequenced in a study of identical twins. Each CDR3 protein is one row after TCRdb ran MiXCR on the 5' RACE reads. The table includes 700,000 or so distinct CDR3 sequences, 8.6% detected once. This sample was also put to use in a study of yellow fever vaccine responses in identical twins.

The sequenced material came from PBMCs. These receptor sequences come from a woman aged 18-35 years in good health.

Only a few counts were recorded for this clonotype. CDR3 in DNA: TGTGCCACAATGCCGGGACACCCCATGAACACTGAAGCTTTCTTT. Amino acids: CATMPGHPMNTEAFF. The chain couples TRBV6-1 to TRBJ1-1; D may be TRBD1 (6 bases). Germline V lookup: CDR1 MNHNS, CDR2 SASEGT. This CDR3 has 15 amino acids. V was cut by 10 bases and J by 0 bases, with 18 bases left in between.

This clonotype was found a few times. The rearrangement links TRBV5-1 to TRBJ2-3; 9 nucleotides line up with TRBD2. Per germline, CDR1 SGHRS and CDR2 YFSETQ. The length of the CDR3 is 17 residues. V trimming: 0 bases; J trimming: 0 bases; junction bases outside the gene matches: 5. Here the CDR3 DNA reads TGCGCCAGCAGCTTGGCAGTTGCGGGGGGGAGCACAGATACGCAGTATTTT. Translation: CASSLAVAGGSTDTQYF.

The V and J genes are TRBV6-2 or TRBV6-3 and TRBJ1-5, with D perhaps TRBD1 (5 bases). Trimming removed 2 bases from V and 4 bases from J, with 12 bases in between. CDR3 size: 15 residues. Germline V CDR1 and CDR2: MNHEY, SVGEGT. In nucleotides, the CDR3 is TGTGCCAGCAGTTACAGCCCGGGGGAGAATCAGCCCCAGCATTTT. It translates to CASSYSPGENQPQHF.

This clonotype was detected many times. The rearrangement links TRBV7-9 to TRBJ2-7, with D uncertain. Germline CDR1 reads SEHNR; CDR2 reads FQNEAQ (reference sequence). Trimming left V 5 bases short and J 9 bases short, with 17 bases between. This CDR3 region has 13 residues. The CDR3 loop is CASSMLSTIVQYF. In nucleotides, the CDR3 is TGTGCCAGCAGCATGCTCTCTACGATAGTGCAGTACTTC.

This clonotype was seen ten or more times. This rearrangement joins TRBV7-3 to TRBJ2-2; 9 bases align to TRBD2. Germline CDR1 reads SGHTA; CDR2 reads FQGTGA. After removal of 6 bases from V and 5 bases from J, the junction contained 7 bases not matched to a gene. The CDR3 runs 15 residues. CDR3 in DNA: TGTGCCAGCAGGGCTGGTAGCGGGGGAACCGGGGAGCTGTTTTTT. Translation gives CASRAGSGGTGELFF. Full variable domain (outside the CDR3, taken from reference TRBV7-3 and TRBJ2-2): GAGVSQTPSNKVTEKGKYVELRCDPISGHTALYWYRQSLGQGPEFLIYFQGTGAADDSGLPNDRFFAVRPEGSVSTLKIQRTERGDSAVYLCASRAGSGGTGELFFGEGSRLTVL.

The chain recombines TRBV12-3 or TRBV12-4 with TRBJ1-2; TRBD1 is a possible D gene (5 bases). This CDR3 has 12 amino acids. Trimming removed 4 bases at V and 8 bases at J, with 11 bases between. The CDR3 bases are TGTGCCAGCAGTTGGACATCTGAAGGCTACACCTTC. Its translation is CASSWTSEGYTF.

This sequence joins TRBV7-9 and TRBJ2-3, with D tentatively TRBD1 or TRBD2 (5 bases each). The germline CDR1 and CDR2 sequences are SEHNR and FQNEAQ (reference sequence). The CDR3 loop spans 12 amino acids. Trimming stripped 1 base from V and 14 bases from J, with 13 bases between. CDR3 in amino acids: CASSLGGRQGYF. Written as DNA, the CDR3 is TGTGCCAGCAGCTTAGGGGGACGCCAAGGGTATTTT.

This clonotype occurred many times. The gene calls are TRBV10-3 and TRBJ2-7, with 7 bases aligning to TRBD1. The CDR3 covers 15 residues. CDR1 and CDR2 from the germline V gene are ENHRY and SYGVKD. J gave up 1 base and V 6 bases, and 9 bases lay outside the gene matches. In nucleotides, the CDR3 is TGTGCCATCAGCCGAACAGGGGACACATCCTACGAGCAGTACTTC. This codes for CAISRTGDTSYEQYF.

V usage is TRBV6-2 or TRBV6-3 and J usage is TRBJ2-4; 13 bases match TRBD2. This CDR3 has 16 amino acids. V dropped 6 bases and J dropped 14; count of bases not matched to a gene: 16. Germline lookup yields CDR1 MNHEY and CDR2 SVGEGT. The CDR3 nucleotides read TGTGCCAGCAGCCCCCGACTAGCGGGAGGCCGATTTCCCAAGTACTTC. Translated: CASSPRLAGGRFPKYF.

V and J are TRBV27 and TRBJ2-7; TRBD2 might be the D (6 bases). The V gene's germline CDR1 is MNHEY and CDR2 SMNVEV (reference sequence). This CDR3 has 14 amino acids. Between the trimmed V and J ends, which lost 5 bases and 4 bases, there was a span of 15 bases. This CDR3 is CASSGGGSVYEQYF. DNA for the CDR3: TGTGCCAGCAGTGGGGGAGGTAGCGTTTACGAGCAGTACTTC.

This clonotype has at least ten counts. Here the CDR3 DNA reads TGTGCTAGTGGTTTAGTAGGGACACTCAATGAGCAGTTCTTC. It encodes CASGLVGTLNEQFF. The chain employs TRBV12-5 and TRBJ2-1, with TRBD1 as a possible D gene (6 bases). The CDR3 contains 14 residues. Looked up from germline, CDR1 is LGHNT and CDR2 is FRNRAP. Trimming stripped 3 bases from V and 6 bases from J, with 12 bases between.

This clonotype was seen at least ten times. The chain has TRBV29-1 and TRBJ2-7; no firm D call. The V and J ends lost 0 bases and 4 bases respectively, with 4 bases between them. The CDR3 contains 11 residues. Per the germline V gene, CDR1 is SQVTM and CDR2 is ANQGSEA. CDR3 in DNA: TGCAGCGTTGAAGAAGGATACGAGCAGTACTTC. Translation gives CSVEEGYEQYF.